This T cell receptor (beta chain) was recorded in a study of blood T cells in healthy people across ages. Notes on the study in general: One million T cells yielded diversity estimates that were considered underestimates.

CDR3 length equals 17 residues. CDR1 and CDR2 from the germline V gene are DFQATT and SNEGSKA (reference sequence). With 0 bases removed from V and 7 bases from J, the gap between germline ends came to 21 bases. Worth noting for this clonotype: The antigen is unknown.

For the second PCR, which ran for about 7 to 11 cycles, a sample-barcoded 5' primer and a J-beta primer mix were used. One entry per CDR3 protein results from TCRdb running MiXCR on the 5' RACE reads. Here the sample spans about a million distinct CDR3 sequences, around two fifths being singletons. This TCR was recovered from a man in his late teens or twenties in good health. The chain uses TRBV20-1 and TRBJ1-4, with D possibly matching TRBD1 (5 bases). Sequencing input: blood. The CDR3 is CSARDVERAGRSEKLFF. Here the CDR3 DNA reads TGCAGTGCTAGAGATGTGGAACGGGCAGGGCGGTCTGAAAAACTGTTTTTT.